What follows describes a single T cell receptor beta chain. What antigen it recognizes has not been identified. No much larger clonotype is one base removed from it; base qualities were not supplied. TCR beta repertoires were profiled from peripheral blood of approximately 13 young patients with multiple sclerosis to demonstrate the VDJtools post-analysis software. The multiple sclerosis patients were children and adolescents between 6 and 15 years of age. The record originates from a study of post-analysis software for immune sequencing data (dated by TCRdb to about 2015). General notes on the study: Relapsing-remitting, secondary progressive and progressive-relapsing multiple sclerosis were recorded as disease courses, and subtype annotation was lacking for some patients. A subset of samples was prepared in parallel using single-end sample barcoding, then pooled and co-amplified after Illumina adapter ligation. The multiple sclerosis patient repertoires were compared with approximately 11 previously published healthy control repertoires from donors aged about 6 to 26 years.

General study outcomes and caveats: The control group was slightly older than the multiple sclerosis patient group. Direct clustering with F measure revealed strong co-clustering of samples prepared in the same batch, which led to a batch-effect correction. Normalized Chao1 diversity was significantly lower in multiple sclerosis patients than controls, suggesting substantial peripheral T-cell clonal expansion.

The library was obtained by PCR. Sequencer: Illumina HiSeq 2500. To reduce PCR and sequencing biases, unique molecular identifiers were built into the TCR beta cDNA libraries. Per 1 to 10 million input T cells, approximately 500,000 cDNA molecules were obtained, such that each molecule approximated one T cell. The same protocol used for the earlier healthy control dataset was applied to prepare and sequence the patient libraries. Within a given batch, samples were prepared together, multiplexed and sequenced on the same HiSeq lane. The published analysis was carried out like this. MIGEC was used to process the raw barcoded reads, and molecular identifier groups with only a single read were discarded before consensus assembly and CDR3 extraction. VDJtools was used for post-analysis of the clonotype tables, and diversity was normalized by down-sampling every dataset to the size of the smallest sample. In repertoire overlap clustering, CDR3 amino acid sequences, but not nucleotide sequences, were matched to correct batch-related cross-sample contamination. TCRdb reanalyzed the raw reads on its own, using fastp at Q25 for trimming and MiXCR for clone calling, and kept in-frame beta chains. One record per CDR3 amino acid sequence lists the most common genes and DNA. In this record, the V and J calls reflect TCRdb's handling and not the investigators' own analysis. The sample table contains about 800,000 distinct CDR3 sequences; only one count was recorded for roughly 29% of them. More than 0.55% of the sample goes to the ten largest clones.

The sequenced sample consisted of blood. The receptor was isolated from a girl aged 10 to 17 with multiple sclerosis.

The bases are TGCAGTGCTAGAGTAGGGGCCCTCATGAACACTGAAGCTTTCTTT. This codes for CSARVGALMNTEAFF. The rearrangement combines TRBV20-1 with TRBJ1-1; matching of 5 bases hints at TRBD1 as the D gene. Per the germline V gene (reference sequence), DFQATT is the CDR1 and SNEGSKA is the CDR2. Trimming removed 1 base from V and 0 bases from J, leaving 12 bases between the germline ends. The CDR3 goes from the cysteine to the phenylalanine over 15 residues. The kept DNA is CDR3 alone, 45 bases in frame from the first base.